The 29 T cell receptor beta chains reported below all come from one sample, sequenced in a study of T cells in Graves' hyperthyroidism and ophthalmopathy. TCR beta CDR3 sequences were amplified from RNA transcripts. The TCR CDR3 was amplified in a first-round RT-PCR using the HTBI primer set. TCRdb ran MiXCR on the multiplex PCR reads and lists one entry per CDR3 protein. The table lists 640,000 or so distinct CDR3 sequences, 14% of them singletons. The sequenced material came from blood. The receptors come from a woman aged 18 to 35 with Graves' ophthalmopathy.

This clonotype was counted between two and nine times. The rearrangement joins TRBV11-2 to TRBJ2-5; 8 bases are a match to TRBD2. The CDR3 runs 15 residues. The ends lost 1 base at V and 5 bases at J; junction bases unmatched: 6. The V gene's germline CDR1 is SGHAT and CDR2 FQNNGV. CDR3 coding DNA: TGTGCCAGCAGCTTAGCGGGAGGGCCCAGGGAGACCCAGTACTTC. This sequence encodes CASSLAGGPRETQYF.

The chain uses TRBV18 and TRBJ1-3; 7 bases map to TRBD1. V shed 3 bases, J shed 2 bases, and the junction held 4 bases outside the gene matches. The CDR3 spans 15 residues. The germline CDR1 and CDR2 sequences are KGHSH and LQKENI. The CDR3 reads CASSPGTATGNTIYF. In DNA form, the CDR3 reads TGTGCCAGCTCACCGGGGACAGCCACTGGAAACACCATATATTTT.

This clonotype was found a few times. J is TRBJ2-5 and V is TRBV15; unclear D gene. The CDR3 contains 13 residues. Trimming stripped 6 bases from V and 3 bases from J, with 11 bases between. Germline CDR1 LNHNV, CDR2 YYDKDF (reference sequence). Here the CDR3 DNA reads TGTGCCACCAGTCCGGCGTACAAAGAGACCCAGTACTTC. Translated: CATSPAYKETQYF.

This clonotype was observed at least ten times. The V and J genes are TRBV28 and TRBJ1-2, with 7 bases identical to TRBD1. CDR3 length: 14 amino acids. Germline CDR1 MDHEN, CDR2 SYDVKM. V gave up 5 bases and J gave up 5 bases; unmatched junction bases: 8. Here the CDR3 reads CASSTMTGSYGYTF. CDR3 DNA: TGTGCCAGCAGTACCATGACAGGGTCGTATGGCTACACCTTC.

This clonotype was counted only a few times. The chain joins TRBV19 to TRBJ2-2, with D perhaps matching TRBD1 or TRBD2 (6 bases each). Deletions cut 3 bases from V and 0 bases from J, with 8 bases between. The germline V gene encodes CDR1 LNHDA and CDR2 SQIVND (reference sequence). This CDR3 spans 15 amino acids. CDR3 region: CASSMGGPNTGELFF. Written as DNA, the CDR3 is TGTGCCAGTAGTATGGGGGGCCCGAACACCGGGGAGCTGTTTTTT.

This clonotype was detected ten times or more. The CDR3 loop is CASSLDRVNEKLFF. In nucleotides, the CDR3 is TGTGCCAGCAGTTTGGACAGGGTTAATGAAAAACTGTTTTTT. The V and J genes are TRBV28 and TRBJ1-4; the match to TRBD1 covers 8 bases. With 3 bases clipped from V and 4 bases from J, the junction kept 1 base outside the gene matches. Germline V lookup: CDR1 MDHEN, CDR2 SYDVKM. The CDR3 runs 14 residues.

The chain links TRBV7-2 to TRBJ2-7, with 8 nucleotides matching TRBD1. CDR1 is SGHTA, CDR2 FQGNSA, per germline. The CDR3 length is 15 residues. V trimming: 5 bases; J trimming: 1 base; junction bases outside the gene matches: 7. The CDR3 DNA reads TGTGCCAGCAGCCCCCAGGGGGCAGGGTCCTACGAGCAGTACTTC. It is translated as CASSPQGAGSYEQYF.

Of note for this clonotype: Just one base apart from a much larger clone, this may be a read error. DNA of the CDR3: TGCAGCGTTGAAGTCCTACTATGGGATAGCGGCACAGATACGCAGTATTTT. Its protein product is CSVEVLLWDSGTDTQYF. The gene calls are TRBV29-1 and TRBJ2-3; D perhaps matches TRBD2 (5 bases). Germline V gene sequence: CDR1 SQVTM, CDR2 ANQGSEA. V was cut by 1 base and J by 1 base, with 18 bases left in between. The CDR3 consists of 17 residues.

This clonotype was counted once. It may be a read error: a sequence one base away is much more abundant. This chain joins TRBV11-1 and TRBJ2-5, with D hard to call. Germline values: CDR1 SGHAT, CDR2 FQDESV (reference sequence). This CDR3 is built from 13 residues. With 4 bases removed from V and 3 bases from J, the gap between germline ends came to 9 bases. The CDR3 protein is CASSSDTKETQYF. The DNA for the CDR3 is TGTGCCAGCAGCTCCGACACCAAAGAGACCCAGTACTTC.

CDR3 sequence reads: CSATQPQGGRNTGELFF. CDR3 DNA sequence: TGCAGTGCTACTCAACCCCAGGGCGGGCGGAACACCGGGGAGCTGTTTTTT. V is TRBV20-1 and J is TRBJ2-2; either TRBD1 or TRBD2 may supply D (5 bases each). V gave up 4 bases and J gave up 1 base, with 19 bases separating them. This CDR3 is 17 amino acids long. Germline lookup yields CDR1 DFQATT and CDR2 SNEGSKA (reference sequence).

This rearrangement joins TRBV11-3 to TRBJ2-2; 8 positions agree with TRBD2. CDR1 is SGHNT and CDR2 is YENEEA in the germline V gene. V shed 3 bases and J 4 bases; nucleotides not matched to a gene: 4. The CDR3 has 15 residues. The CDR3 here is CASSFREGGTGELFF. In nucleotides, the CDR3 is TGTGCCAGCAGCTTTCGGGAGGGCGGCACCGGGGAGCTGTTTTTT.

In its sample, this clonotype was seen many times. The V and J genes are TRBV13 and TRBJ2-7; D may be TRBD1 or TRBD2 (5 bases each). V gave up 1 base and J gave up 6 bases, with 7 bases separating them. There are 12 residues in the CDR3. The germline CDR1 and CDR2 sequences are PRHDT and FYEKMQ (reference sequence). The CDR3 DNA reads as TGTGCCAGCAGCTTAGCGAGGGGCGAGCAGTACTTC. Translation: CASSLARGEQYF.

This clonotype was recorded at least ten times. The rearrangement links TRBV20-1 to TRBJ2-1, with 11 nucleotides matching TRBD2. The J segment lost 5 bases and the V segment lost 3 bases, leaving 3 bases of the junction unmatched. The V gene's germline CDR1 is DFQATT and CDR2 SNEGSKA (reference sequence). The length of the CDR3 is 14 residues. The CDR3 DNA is TGCAGTGCTAGGACTAGCGGGAAGGACAATGAGCAGTTCTTC. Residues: CSARTSGKDNEQFF.

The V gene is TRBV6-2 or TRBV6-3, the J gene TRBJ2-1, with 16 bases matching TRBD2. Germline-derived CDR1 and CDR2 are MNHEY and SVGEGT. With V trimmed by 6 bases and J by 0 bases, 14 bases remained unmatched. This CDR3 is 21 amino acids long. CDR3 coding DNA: TGTGCCAGCAGGCCGACCTCCGGGACTAGCGGGAGGGGGAGCTCCTACAATGAGCAGTTCTTC. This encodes CASRPTSGTSGRGSSYNEQFF.

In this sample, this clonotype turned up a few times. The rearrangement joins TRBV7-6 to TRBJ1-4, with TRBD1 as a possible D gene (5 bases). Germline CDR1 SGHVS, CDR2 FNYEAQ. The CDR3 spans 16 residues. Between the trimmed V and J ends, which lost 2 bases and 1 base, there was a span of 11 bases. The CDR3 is CASSLYRIVTNEKLFF. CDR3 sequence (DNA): TGTGCCAGCAGCTTATACAGGATTGTAACTAATGAAAAACTGTTTTTT. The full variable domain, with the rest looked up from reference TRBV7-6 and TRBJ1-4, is GAGVSQSPRYKVTKRGQDVALRCDPISGHVSLYWYRQALGQGPEFLTYFNYEAQQDKSGLPNDRFSAERPEGSISTLTIQRTEQRDSAMYRCASSLYRIVTNEKLFFGSGTQLSVL.

CDR3 protein: CASSEFRTGSETQYF. The DNA of the CDR3 is TGTGCCAGCAGTGAATTTAGGACAGGGTCCGAGACCCAGTACTTC. V is TRBV25-1 and J is TRBJ2-5; 8 bases map to TRBD1. This CDR3 spans 15 amino acids. Losses at the gene ends were 1 base for V and 5 bases for J; bases not matched to a gene: 6. Germline V gives CDR1 MGHDK, CDR2 SYGVNS.

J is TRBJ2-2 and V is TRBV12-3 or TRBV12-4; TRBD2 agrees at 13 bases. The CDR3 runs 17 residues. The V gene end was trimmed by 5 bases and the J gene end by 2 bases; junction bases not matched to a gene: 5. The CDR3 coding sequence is TGTGCCAGCAGTCCGGGACTAGCGGGATCAAACACCGGGGAGCTGTTTTTT. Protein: CASSPGLAGSNTGELFF.

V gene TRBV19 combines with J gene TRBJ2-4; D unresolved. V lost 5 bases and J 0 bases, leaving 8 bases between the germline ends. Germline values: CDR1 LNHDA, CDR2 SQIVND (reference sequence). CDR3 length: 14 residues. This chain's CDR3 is CASSSAEAKNIQYF. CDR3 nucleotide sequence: TGTGCCAGTAGTTCGGCAGAAGCCAAAAACATTCAGTACTTC.

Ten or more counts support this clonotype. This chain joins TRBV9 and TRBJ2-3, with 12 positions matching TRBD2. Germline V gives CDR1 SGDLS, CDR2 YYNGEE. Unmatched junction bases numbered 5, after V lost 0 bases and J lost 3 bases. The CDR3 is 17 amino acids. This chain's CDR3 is CASSVEETSGRTDTQYF. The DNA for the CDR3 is TGTGCCAGCAGCGTAGAGGAAACTAGCGGGAGGACAGATACGCAGTATTTT.

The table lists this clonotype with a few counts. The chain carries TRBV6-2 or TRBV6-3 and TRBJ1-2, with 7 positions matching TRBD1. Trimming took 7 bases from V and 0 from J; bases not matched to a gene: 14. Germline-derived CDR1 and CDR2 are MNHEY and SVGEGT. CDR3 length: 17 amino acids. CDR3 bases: TGTGCCAGCACCTCAGGGGGACGGCTCCTACCTAACTATGGCTACACCTTC. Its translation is CASTSGGRLLPNYGYTF.

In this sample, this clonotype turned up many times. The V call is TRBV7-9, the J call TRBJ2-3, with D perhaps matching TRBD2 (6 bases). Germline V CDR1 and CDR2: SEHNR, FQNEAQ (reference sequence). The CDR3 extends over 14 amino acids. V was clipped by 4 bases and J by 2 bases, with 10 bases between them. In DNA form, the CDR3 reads TGTGCCAGCAGCTCCCGGGGGACCACAGATACGCAGTATTTT. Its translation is CASSSRGTTDTQYF.

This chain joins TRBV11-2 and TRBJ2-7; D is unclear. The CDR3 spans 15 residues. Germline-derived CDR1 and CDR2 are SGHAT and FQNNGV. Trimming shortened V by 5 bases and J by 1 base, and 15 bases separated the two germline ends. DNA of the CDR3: TGTGCCAGCAGCATCCGGGCCCCCTTGTCCTACGAGCAGTACTTC. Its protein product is CASSIRAPLSYEQYF.

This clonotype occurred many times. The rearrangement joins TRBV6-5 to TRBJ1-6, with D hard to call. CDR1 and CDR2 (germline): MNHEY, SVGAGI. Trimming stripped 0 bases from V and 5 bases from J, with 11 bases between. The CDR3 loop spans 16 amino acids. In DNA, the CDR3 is TGTGCCAGCAGTTACTCGATGACGGAGAATAATTCACCCCTCCACTTT. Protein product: CASSYSMTENNSPLHF.

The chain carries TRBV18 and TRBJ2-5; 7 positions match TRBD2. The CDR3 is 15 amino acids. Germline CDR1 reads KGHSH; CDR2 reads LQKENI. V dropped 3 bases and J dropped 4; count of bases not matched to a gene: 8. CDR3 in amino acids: CASSPSLREGETQYF. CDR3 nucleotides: TGTGCCAGCTCACCTTCCCTGAGGGAGGGAGAGACCCAGTACTTC.

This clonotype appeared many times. The CDR3 nucleotides read TGTGCCAGCAGCTCGAGACGGACTTTAACCACCTACGAGCAGTACTTC. Its protein product is CASSSRRTLTTYEQYF. The chain uses TRBV11-2 and TRBJ2-7; perhaps TRBD2 as D (5 bases). The CDR3 totals 16 residues. The germline V gene encodes CDR1 SGHAT and CDR2 FQNNGV. Trimming removed 4 bases from V and 2 bases from J, with 18 bases in between.

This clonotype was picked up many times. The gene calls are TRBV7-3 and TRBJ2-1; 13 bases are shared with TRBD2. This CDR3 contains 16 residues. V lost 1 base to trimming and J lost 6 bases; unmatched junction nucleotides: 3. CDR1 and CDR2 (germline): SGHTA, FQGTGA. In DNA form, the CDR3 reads TGTGCCAGCAGCTTAAGGACTAGCGGGAGTCTCAATGAGCAGTTCTTC. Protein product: CASSLRTSGSLNEQFF.

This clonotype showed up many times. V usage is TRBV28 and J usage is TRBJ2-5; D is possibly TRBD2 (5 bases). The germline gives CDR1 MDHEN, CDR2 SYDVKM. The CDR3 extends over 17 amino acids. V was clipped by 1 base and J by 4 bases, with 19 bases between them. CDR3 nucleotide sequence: TGTGCCAGCAGTTTATTGTCCAGCGGACGCGGGCGAGAGACCCAGTACTTC. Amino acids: CASSLLSSGRGRETQYF.

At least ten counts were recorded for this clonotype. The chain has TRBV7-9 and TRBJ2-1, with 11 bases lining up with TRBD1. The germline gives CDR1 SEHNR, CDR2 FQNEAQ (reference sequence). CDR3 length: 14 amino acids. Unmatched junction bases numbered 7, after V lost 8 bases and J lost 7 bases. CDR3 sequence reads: CASRTGGSPNEQFF. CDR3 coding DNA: TGTGCCAGCCGGACAGGGGGCTCCCCAAATGAGCAGTTCTTC.

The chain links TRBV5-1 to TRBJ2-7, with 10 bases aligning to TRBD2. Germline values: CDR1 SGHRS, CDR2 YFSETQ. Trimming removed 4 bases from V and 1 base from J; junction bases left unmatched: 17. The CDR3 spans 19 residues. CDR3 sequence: CASSGAGGAGGPWSYEQYF. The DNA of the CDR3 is TGCGCCAGCAGCGGAGCAGGGGGAGCGGGAGGGCCCTGGTCCTACGAGCAGTACTTC.